This passage covers 26 T cell receptor beta chains from one sample sequenced in a study of blood T cell repertoires in COVID-19. The assay was immunoSEQ multiplex PCR, and TCRdb's table has in-frame clones only and misses some. Counted here are 68,000 or so clones, 90% occurring once; the ten biggest clones make up roughly 0.47%. Sequences were obtained from peripheral blood. The receptors shown here come from a man aged 50 to 59 with COVID-19, enrolled during active disease.

This clone has just a few counts. The rearrangement joins TRBV9 to TRBJ1-2; 7 bases agree with TRBD1. With 4 bases clipped from V and 1 base from J, the junction kept 7 bases outside the gene matches. The CDR3 runs to 15 residues. Germline V CDR1 and CDR2: SGDLS, YYNGEE. The CDR3 region is CASSPVGDSNYGYTF. The CDR3, as DNA: TGTGCCAGCAGCCCAGTTGGGGACAGTAACTATGGCTACACCTTC.

Here the CDR3 DNA reads TGCGCCAGCAGCCCTGGCTTACGGGGGATAGGGTACAATGAGCAGTTCTTC. Translation gives CASSPGLRGIGYNEQFF. The chain uses TRBV5-1 and TRBJ2-1; the D gene is possibly TRBD2 (6 bases). Germline CDR1 and CDR2: SGHRS and YFSETQ. This CDR3 has 17 amino acids. V was shortened by 4 bases and J by 4 bases, with 21 bases between the two germline ends.

The J gene is TRBJ2-3, the V gene TRBV11-2; 7 bases align to TRBD2. Germline V gene data show CDR1 as SGHAT and CDR2 as FQNNGV. The CDR3 spans 19 residues. Trimming removed 0 bases from V and 6 bases from J; junction bases left unmatched: 18. The CDR3 reads CASSLDLLGLAALGDTQYF. In DNA form, the CDR3 reads TGTGCCAGCAGCTTAGATCTATTGGGGCTAGCGGCCTTAGGGGATACGCAGTATTTT.

This chain joins TRBV28 and TRBJ2-5; D might be TRBD1 (5 bases). Trimming pared 6 bases from V and 5 bases from J, leaving 16 bases between. The CDR3 contains 14 residues. Germline V gene data show CDR1 as MDHEN and CDR2 as SYDVKM. The CDR3: CASSQDNSRETQYF. DNA of the CDR3: TGTGCCAGCAGCCAGGACAACAGCAGGGAGACCCAGTACTTC.

This chain joins TRBV30 and TRBJ1-4; D is perhaps TRBD1 (6 bases). Germline CDR1 and CDR2: GTSNPN and SVGIG (reference sequence). V was pared by 3 bases and J by 8 bases, with 16 bases between. This CDR3 spans 14 amino acids. The chain's CDR3 is CAWRMTGWKEKLFF. DNA of the CDR3: TGTGCCTGGAGAATGACAGGATGGAAAGAAAAACTGTTTTTT. Looking up the rest from reference TRBV30 and TRBJ1-4 gives the full variable domain: SQTIHQWPATLVQPVGSPLSLECTVEGTSNPNLYWYRQAAGRGLQLLFYSVGIGQISSEVPQNLSASRPQDRQFILSSKKLLLSDSGFYLCAWRMTGWKEKLFFGSGTQLSVL.

This rearrangement joins TRBV7-2 to TRBJ1-2, with 8 bases identical to TRBD1. CDR1 is SGHTA, CDR2 FQGNSA, per germline. The junction had 2 bases not matched to a gene; V was cut back by 4 bases and J by 1 base. This CDR3 spans 14 amino acids. For the CDR3, the DNA is TGTGCCAGCAGCTACACAGGGGGTAACTATGGCTACACCTTC. Amino acid sequence: CASSYTGGNYGYTF. Full variable domain (rest looked up from reference TRBV7-2 and TRBJ1-2): GAGVSQSPSNKVTEKGKDVELRCDPISGHTALYWYRQSLGQGLEFLIYFQGNSAPDKSGLPSDRFSAERTGGSVSTLTIQRTQQEDSAVYLCASSYTGGNYGYTFGSGTRLTVV.

The chain has TRBV29-1 and TRBJ1-4, with 7 positions matching TRBD1. Per germline, CDR1 SQVTM and CDR2 ANQGSEA. The CDR3 has 14 residues. With 1 base clipped from V and 5 bases from J, the junction kept 4 bases outside the gene matches. This CDR3 is CSVEGVTGNEKLFF. CDR3 in DNA: TGCAGCGTTGAAGGGGTGACAGGGAATGAAAAACTGTTTTTT. The full variable domain, in which reference TRBV29-1 and TRBJ1-4 provide the parts outside the CDR3, is SAVISQKPSRDICQRGTSLTIQCQVDSQVTMMFWYRQQPGQSLTLIATANQGSEATYESGFVIDKFPISRPNLTFSTLTVSNMSPEDSSIYLCSVEGVTGNEKLFFGSGTQLSVL.

The chain recombines TRBV13 with TRBJ2-2; D remains unclear. Germline V gene lookup returns CDR1 PRHDT and CDR2 FYEKMQ (reference sequence). There are 15 residues in the CDR3. V was shortened by 5 bases and J by 0 bases, with 10 bases between the two germline ends. The CDR3 nucleotides read TGTGCCAGCAGCAGGAGAGATACGAACACCGGGGAGCTGTTTTTT. Amino acid sequence: CASSRRDTNTGELFF.

The chain is built from TRBV7-6 and TRBJ2-3; 8 bases map to TRBD2. Losses at the gene ends were 4 bases for V and 4 bases for J; bases not matched to a gene: 10. Germline V lookup: CDR1 SGHVS, CDR2 FNYEAQ. The CDR3 sequence is 16 residues long. As DNA, the CDR3 is TGTGCCAGCAGCTACCTCAGCGGGAGTAGCCCAGATACGCAGTATTTT. Translating it yields CASSYLSGSSPDTQYF.

The V and J genes are TRBV3-1 (or the pseudogene TRBV3-2) and TRBJ2-3; D not certain. This CDR3 region has 12 residues. The V gene's germline CDR1 is LGHDT and CDR2 YNNKEL (reference sequence). The V gene lost 1 base and the J gene lost 11 bases, with 10 bases spanning the gap. The CDR3 here is CASSQGPLEQYF. The CDR3 nucleotides are TGTGCCAGCAGCCAAGGCCCACTCGAGCAGTATTTT.

The chain employs TRBV25-1 and TRBJ2-1; no reliable D call. Trimming took 3 bases from V and 6 from J, leaving 6 bases between them. CDR3 length equals 12 residues. Germline loops: CDR1 MGHDK, CDR2 SYGVNS. CDR3 region: CASSDRLNEQFF. CDR3 sequence (DNA): TGTGCCAGCAGTGATCGACTCAATGAGCAGTTCTTC.

The rearrangement uses TRBV5-4 and TRBJ2-1; 7 positions match TRBD2. Germline V gene sequence: CDR1 SGHNT, CDR2 YYREEE (reference sequence). The CDR3 consists of 16 residues. The J segment lost 6 bases and the V segment lost 0 bases, leaving 9 bases of the junction unmatched. CDR3 region: CASSLGSGGGINEQFF. The CDR3 nucleotides read TGTGCCAGCAGCTTGGGTTCTGGGGGAGGGATCAATGAGCAGTTCTTC. Looking up the rest from reference TRBV5-4 and TRBJ2-1 gives the full variable domain: ETGVTQSPTHLIKTRGQQVTLRCSSQSGHNTVSWYQQALGQGPQFIFQYYREEENGRGNFPPRFSGLQFPNYSSELNVNALELDDSALYLCASSLGSGGGINEQFFGPGTRLTVL.

The chain employs TRBV6-4 and TRBJ1-1, with 7 bases that match TRBD1. The CDR3 is 13 residues long. V lost 2 bases and J lost 8; bases outside the gene matches: 5. Germline V gene sequence: CDR1 MRHNA, CDR2 SNTAGT. CDR3 sequence (DNA): TGTGCCAGCAGTGACGCGGGACAGAACGAAGCTTTCTTT. This codes for CASSDAGQNEAFF.

The V and J genes are TRBV6-6 and TRBJ2-1; weak D call: TRBD2 (6 bases). Trimming took 5 bases from V and 4 from J, leaving 15 bases between them. The CDR3 is 15 amino acids. Germline assignment: CDR1 MNHNY and CDR2 SVGAGI (reference sequence). The CDR3 spells CASSLGRDSYNEQFF. CDR3 coding DNA: TGTGCCAGCAGTCTCGGACGGGACTCTTACAATGAGCAGTTCTTC.

The rearrangement links TRBV11-2 to TRBJ2-5; 13 nucleotides align to TRBD2. Germline V gives CDR1 SGHAT, CDR2 FQNNGV. This CDR3 has 18 amino acids. J gave up 5 bases and V 1 base, and 10 bases lay outside the gene matches. The CDR3 protein is CASSLGPGLAGVPETQYF. CDR3 in DNA: TGTGCCAGCAGCTTAGGACCCGGACTAGCGGGAGTCCCGGAGACCCAGTACTTC. Full variable domain (missing parts from reference TRBV11-2 and TRBJ2-5): EAGVAQSPRYKIIEKRQSVAFWCNPISGHATLYWYQQILGQGPKLLIQFQNNGVVDDSQLPKDRFSAERLKGVDSTLKIQPAKLEDSAVYLCASSLGPGLAGVPETQYFGPGTRLLVL.

The chain recombines TRBV5-6 with TRBJ2-7, with 11 bases lining up with TRBD2. Germline V gene lookup returns CDR1 SGHDT and CDR2 YYEEEE. The CDR3 length is 15 residues. V dropped 1 base and J dropped 7; count of bases not matched to a gene: 7. CDR3 protein: CASSLLGLAAGEQYF. The CDR3 coding sequence is TGTGCCAGCAGCTTGCTGGGACTAGCGGCTGGTGAGCAGTACTTC.

The chain has TRBV5-1 and TRBJ2-2; TRBD1 agrees at 7 bases. This CDR3 has 14 amino acids. The V segment lost 8 bases and the J segment 2 bases; nucleotides outside the gene matches: 6. In germline, CDR1 is SGHRS, CDR2 YFSETQ. The CDR3 DNA sequence: TGCGCCAGTGCCGGGACAGCAAACACCGGGGAGCTGTTTTTT. This gives the protein CASAGTANTGELFF.

This sequence joins TRBV12-2 and TRBJ2-3; the D segment call TRBD2 is taken from the table without a DNA check. TRBV12-2 represents a pseudogene. The CDR3 extends over 17 amino acids. For the CDR3, the DNA is TGTGCAAGTCGCTTACGTTTTGCGGGAGGGCGCACAGATACGCAGTATTTT. Protein: CASRLRFAGGRTDTQYF.

The chain couples TRBV3-1 (or the pseudogene TRBV3-2) to TRBJ1-1; weak D call: TRBD1 (6 bases). From germline, CDR1 is LGHDT and CDR2 YNNKEL (reference sequence). Between the trimmed V and J ends, which lost 4 bases and 0 bases, there was a span of 9 bases. The CDR3 is 14 amino acids. CDR3 loop: CASSRDKMNTEAFF. The CDR3 coding sequence is TGTGCCAGCAGCCGGGACAAGATGAACACTGAAGCTTTCTTT.

The chain combines TRBV5-1 with TRBJ2-3; D is possibly TRBD2 (5 bases). CDR1 and CDR2 (germline): SGHRS, YFSETQ. The V and J ends lost 0 bases and 3 bases respectively, with 8 bases between them. This CDR3 contains 14 residues. CDR3 DNA sequence: TGCGCCAGCAGCTTGGAGGTAGCGACAGATACGCAGTATTTT. It yields the protein CASSLEVATDTQYF.

This chain connects TRBV4-1 to TRBJ2-5, with 8 bases lining up with TRBD1. The CDR3 runs 15 residues. The ends lost 4 bases at V and 5 bases at J; junction bases unmatched: 9. In germline, CDR1 is MGHRA, CDR2 YSYEKL. Here the CDR3 DNA reads TGCGCCAGCAGCCCGGAGACAGGGGTAATGGAGACCCAGTACTTC. It yields the protein CASSPETGVMETQYF.

This clone was observed a single time. The chain has TRBV6-5 and TRBJ2-3, with TRBD1 identical over 9 bases. The V gene end was trimmed by 6 bases and the J gene end by 3 bases; junction bases not matched to a gene: 7. Germline V gives CDR1 MNHEY, CDR2 SVGAGI. This CDR3 is built from 15 residues. CDR3: CASRGTGGGTDTQYF. Written as DNA, the CDR3 is TGTGCCAGCAGGGGAACAGGGGGCGGAACAGATACGCAGTATTTT.

With respect to this clone: This sample also contains other DNA sequences that code for the same CDR3. The chain combines TRBV5-4 with TRBJ2-1; 11 bases line up with TRBD2. V gave up 3 bases and J gave up 3 bases; unmatched junction bases: 2. The CDR3 runs to 15 residues. CDR1 is SGHNT, CDR2 YYREEE, per germline (reference sequence). In DNA, the CDR3 is TGTGCCAGCAGCTCTCTAGCGGGGGGCTACAATGAGCAGTTCTTC. Translation: CASSSLAGGYNEQFF.

The V and J genes are TRBV28 and TRBJ1-2; possibly TRBD1 for D (6 bases). V lost 9 bases to trimming and J lost 8 bases, with 22 bases between them. CDR1 MDHEN and CDR2 SYDVKM come from the germline V gene. The CDR3 contains 14 residues. CDR3 protein: CASSLSGVRWGYTF. Here the CDR3 DNA reads TGTGCCAGTAGTCTGTCAGGGGTAAGATGGGGCTACACCTTC.

J is TRBJ2-3 and V is TRBV20-1; no reliable D call. This CDR3 spans 15 amino acids. The V end lost 3 bases, the J end lost 3 bases, and 16 bases lay between the germline ends. Germline lookup yields CDR1 DFQATT and CDR2 SNEGSKA (reference sequence). This chain's CDR3 is CSASATFTLTDTQYF. CDR3 coding DNA: TGCAGTGCTAGTGCTACCTTCACCCTAACAGATACGCAGTATTTT.

The chain carries TRBV4-3 and TRBJ2-3, with 8 nucleotides matching TRBD1. V lost 0 bases, J lost 3 bases, and 2 bases stayed unmatched. Per the germline V gene, CDR1 is LGHNA and CDR2 is YSLEER. The length of the CDR3 is 15 residues. CDR3 amino acids: CASSQDRGRTDTQYF. The CDR3 DNA is TGCGCCAGCAGCCAAGACAGGGGGCGGACAGATACGCAGTATTTT.